This T cell receptor (beta chain) emerged from a study of monozygotic twins with inflammatory bowel disease. Template switching was used to attach UMIs, which incorporated a 6-nucleotide sample barcode. For each CDR3 protein, TCRdb gives one entry from its re-call of the 5' RACE reads, without DNA. In total, the table holds some 200,000 distinct CDR3 sequences. The germline V gene has CDR1 SQVTM and CDR2 ANQGSEA. This CDR3 spans 13 amino acids. The chain links TRBV29-1 to TRBJ2-5; TCRdb's D call, TRBD1, is unchecked because there is no DNA. This sequence was found in a human donor with ulcerative colitis or Crohn's disease, or a healthy co-twin of an affected twin (not recorded which). Sequenced: blood. The CDR3 reads CSSGQGARETQYF.